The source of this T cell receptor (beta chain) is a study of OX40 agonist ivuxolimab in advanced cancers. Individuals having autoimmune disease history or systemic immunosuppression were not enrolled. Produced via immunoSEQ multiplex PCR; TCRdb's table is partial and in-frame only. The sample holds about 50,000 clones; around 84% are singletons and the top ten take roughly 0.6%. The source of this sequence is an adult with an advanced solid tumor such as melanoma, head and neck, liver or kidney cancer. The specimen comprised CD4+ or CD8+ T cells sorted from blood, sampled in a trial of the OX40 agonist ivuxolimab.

The CDR3 DNA reads TGTGCCAGCCGATATACAGGGAACACTGAAGCTTTCTTT. Its translation: CASRYTGNTEAFF. The genes are TRBV7-2 and TRBJ1-1, with D possibly TRBD1 on 5 matching bases. This CDR3 comprises 13 residues. V lost 8 bases to trimming and J lost 1 base, with 11 bases between them. Germline V gene sequence: CDR1 SGHTA, CDR2 FQGNSA.